This record concerns one TCR beta chain sequence. Its antigen is still unknown. No base quality values were provided; no much bigger clone lies one nucleotide off. The library was produced with the immunoSEQ multiplex PCR assay. TCRdb provides this immuneACCESS table in a form limited to in-frame rearrangements. Some clones are lacking; in checked studies, under half of them reflect an unresolved V gene, and why the rest are absent is not known. The sample table shows 500,000 to 750,000 clones, and around 87% are seen once. The ten largest clones represent 0.01% of the sample. These data belong to a study of shared T cell receptors in the human thymus (dated by TCRdb to 2020 to 2022). Background for the entire study: The study examined how self-reactive, shared T-cell receptor alpha chains are generated in the human thymus.

The CDR3 starts with the cysteine, ends with the phenylalanine, and has 13 residues. CDR3 DNA is the only sequence kept; it has 39 bases, read in frame from the first base. Based on the germline V gene, the CDR1 and CDR2 sequences are MDHEN and SYDVKM. V sheds 9 bases and J sheds 0 bases, leaving 11 bases between their ends. This same sample was also part of a study on human thymus T cells. Per the second study: In Finland, the donors were immunologically healthy infants who were having open corrective cardiac surgery for congenital heart defects. Thymus tissue was collected as surgical resects that were removed during corrective cardiac surgery. Usage of V and J gene segments appeared to be biased in both the thymic and the peripheral blood repertoires. Highly overlapping thymic TCR repertoires among unrelated individuals were reported in the related research. The study described the TCR alpha and beta repertoires in under ten infant thymus samples and a few matching peripheral blood samples. The infant donors were roughly 7 to 244 days old, and the cohort included roughly six males and two females. Thymocytes were freed from the tissue by mechanical means and kept at -70 degrees C as pellets of roughly 9-30 million cells. A QIAsymphony instrument was used to extract genomic DNA from the frozen cell pellets. Using the immunoSEQ multiplex PCR assay, the TCRB and TCRAD loci were amplified from a standardized quantity of quality-controlled genomic DNA. Amplicons spanned the V(D)J region at a length sufficient to cover the CDR3 and identify V and J genes. Amplicon sequencing was performed on an Illumina platform through the commercial immunoSEQ service. Corrections for primer bias and sequencing errors followed previously described methods, while TCRAD and TCRB definitions were based on the IMGT database. The repertoires were analysed using immunoSEQ Analyzer 3.0 and VDJTools for basic statistics, V/J segment usage, diversity estimates, rarefaction and pairwise overlap. Diversity was estimated using the Chao1, ChaoE, Efron-Thisted, Shannon and inverse Simpson indices, and was also estimated on datasets down-sampled to the size of the smallest sample. For repertoire overlap, CDR3 nucleotide sequence, V gene and J gene had to match strictly, and clustering was done by Jaccard-based multidimensional scaling. On average, around 780,000 unique TCRB clonotypes were obtained from thymus samples, compared with some 84,000 from blood samples.

This TCR was recovered from a boy under two years old with a congenital heart defect. Donor details come from another sample of the same person, matched by shared clones. The sequencing input was thymocytes. The receptor chain draws on TRBV28 and TRBJ1-2; no confident D gene assignment can be made. The CDR3 in this case is CASFGRPNYGYTF. The bases read TGTGCCAGTTTTGGCAGGCCTAACTATGGCTACACCTTC.